The text below deals with one T cell receptor (beta chain). Per the original data handling: Amplification from reference gene primers served as the basis for estimated nucleated cell counts. Profiling relied on immunoSEQ multiplex PCR, and the TCRdb table lists in-frame clones only, not all of them. That table is the source of V, J and clone size, and D and trimming were worked out from the DNA. The table has 62,000 or so clones, approximately 83% seen once; the top ten hold 1.4%. This sample is drawn from a study of blood T cell repertoires in COVID-19. About the study: COVID-19 samples, acute and convalescent, were from the United States, Italy and Spain. PBMCs, B-cell-depleted T cells, or T cells provided the cDNA or gDNA that made up the material.

V was cut by 3 bases and J by 3 bases, with 18 bases left in between. The CDR3 totals 16 residues. The sample comprised peripheral blood. V gene TRBV23-1 combines with J gene TRBJ2-7; D is perhaps TRBD1 (6 bases). TRBV23-1 is labeled an ORF, and its function is uncertain. This clonotype was obtained from an older woman with acute or convalescent COVID-19. CDR3 in DNA: TGCGCCAGCAGTCACACCCCCACGGACAGTCACTACGAGCAGTACTTC. This gives the protein CASSHTPTDSHYEQYF.